The 17 T cell receptor beta chains given below trace back to one sample, sequenced in a study of glioma-infiltrating T cells after dendritic cell vaccination. Sequenced by immunoSEQ multiplex PCR; TCRdb stores in-frame clones only, minus some. The top ten clones hold approximately 14% of a sample with 50,000 to 60,000 clones, about 86% of them seen once. The time point denotes: after dendritic cell vaccination, including at tumor progression/relapse. Sequences were derived from blood, sampled after dendritic cell vaccination. The receptor source for this set is a human donor with glioblastoma.

This chain connects TRBV19 to TRBJ2-3; 8 bases match TRBD2. V shed 2 bases, J shed 0 bases, and the junction held 4 bases outside the gene matches. From germline, CDR1 is LNHDA and CDR2 SQIVND (reference sequence). This CDR3 spans 16 amino acids. DNA for the CDR3: TGTGCCAGTAGTATACGCCGCGGGGGGAGCACAGATACGCAGTATTTT. As protein: CASSIRRGGSTDTQYF. The variable domain in full, with the rest retrieved from reference TRBV19 and TRBJ2-3, is DGGITQSPKYLFRKEGQNVTLSCEQNLNHDAMYWYRQDPGQGLRLIYYSQIVNDFQKGDIAEGYSVSREKKESFPLTVTSAQKNPTAFYLCASSIRRGGSTDTQYFGPGTRLTVL.

The rearrangement uses TRBV6-4 and TRBJ2-5; D remains ambiguous. CDR3 length equals 12 residues. Germline V gene sequence: CDR1 MRHNA, CDR2 SNTAGT. Trimming took off 3 bases at V and 4 bases at J, with 6 bases between the two ends. CDR3 in amino acids: CASSERLETQYF. In nucleotides, the CDR3 is TGTGCCAGCAGTGAACGGTTAGAGACCCAGTACTTC.

On this clone itself: At one end, the junction sequence differs from germline, possibly due to a read error. The V gene is TRBV7-7, the J gene TRBJ2-5; TRBD2 matches 7 bases. Per germline, CDR1 SSHAT and CDR2 FNYEAQ (reference sequence). The CDR3 totals 19 residues. The chain's CDR3 is CASSLGSGLASGVLETQYF. As DNA, the CDR3 is TGTGCTAGCAGCTTAGGATCAGGGTTGGCTAGCGGCGTTCTAGAGACCCAGTACTTC. Full variable domain (missing parts from reference TRBV7-7 and TRBJ2-5): GAGVSQSPRYKVTKRGQDVTLRCDPISSHATLYWYQQALGQGPEFLTYFNYEAQPDKSGLPSDRFSAERPEGSISTLTIQRTEQRDSAMYRCASSLGSGLASGVLETQYFGPGTRLLVL.

V gene TRBV4-3 combines with J gene TRBJ1-4; 7 bases align to TRBD1. With 4 bases clipped from V and 5 bases from J, the junction kept 4 bases outside the gene matches. Germline loops: CDR1 LGHNA, CDR2 YSLEER. The CDR3 is made up of 14 amino acids. CDR3 bases: TGCGCCAGCAGCCCCCGGGACAGAAATGAAAAACTGTTTTTT. Protein sequence: CASSPRDRNEKLFF.

The rearrangement joins TRBV30 to TRBJ1-5; D is uncertain. This CDR3 spans 12 amino acids. Germline V lookup: CDR1 GTSNPN, CDR2 SVGIG (reference sequence). V lost 5 bases to trimming and J lost 3 bases, with 8 bases between them. CDR3 protein: CAWGQDNQPQHF. CDR3 nucleotide sequence: TGTGCCTGGGGGCAGGACAATCAGCCCCAGCATTTT.

The J gene is TRBJ1-5, the V gene TRBV6-5; D might be TRBD1 (6 bases). Germline V gene data show CDR1 as MNHEY and CDR2 as SVGAGI. The CDR3 loop spans 14 amino acids. The V end lost 3 bases, the J end lost 6 bases, and 12 bases lay between the germline ends. The chain's CDR3 is CASSYMAGAQPQHF. CDR3 nucleotide sequence: TGTGCCAGCAGTTATATGGCAGGGGCTCAGCCCCAGCATTTT.

The gene calls are TRBV5-1 and TRBJ2-3; 7 positions match TRBD1. With V trimmed by 7 bases and J by 3 bases, 11 bases remained unmatched. Germline V gene sequence: CDR1 SGHRS, CDR2 YFSETQ. The CDR3 consists of 15 residues. The DNA of the CDR3 is TGCGCCAGCGCTCACCGGACAGGAATGACAGATACGCAGTATTTT. This translates into CASAHRTGMTDTQYF.

V is TRBV5-6 and J is TRBJ2-7; 8 bases agree with TRBD2. Germline CDR1 SGHDT, CDR2 YYEEEE. This CDR3 is built from 15 residues. Unmatched junction bases numbered 6, after V lost 4 bases and J lost 0 bases. CDR3 in DNA: TGTGCCAGCAGCCGGGAGGGGGTCAGCTCCTACGAGCAGTACTTC. Translating it yields CASSREGVSSYEQYF.

The chain combines TRBV9 with TRBJ2-7; 10 bases line up with TRBD2. This CDR3 has 15 amino acids. Looked up from germline, CDR1 is SGDLS and CDR2 is YYNGEE. V was clipped by 3 bases and J by 2 bases; unmatched bases: 5. In DNA, the CDR3 is TGTGCCAGCAGCGACAAAGCGGGGGGGCCCTACGAGCAGTACTTC. Its protein product is CASSDKAGGPYEQYF.

The chain combines TRBV5-5 with TRBJ2-2, with TRBD1 as a possible D gene (6 bases). The germline V and J ends were trimmed by 0 bases and 4 bases, with 13 bases remaining between them. The CDR3 runs 16 residues. The germline V gene has CDR1 SGHKS and CDR2 YYEKEE (reference sequence). The CDR3 sequence: CASSLDPGESTGELFF. CDR3 bases: TGTGCCAGCAGCTTGGATCCAGGGGAGAGCACCGGGGAGCTGTTTTTT.

This chain uses TRBV5-1 with TRBJ2-7; 7 bases align to TRBD1. Germline trimming cut 5 bases from V and 0 bases from J; bases unmatched to any gene: 5. This CDR3 region has 14 residues. Germline lookup yields CDR1 SGHRS and CDR2 YFSETQ. Here the CDR3 DNA reads TGCGCCAGCAGTTCGACAGGGAACTCCTACGAGCAGTACTTC. Residues: CASSSTGNSYEQYF.

This rearrangement joins TRBV19 to TRBJ1-2; D remains ambiguous. Germline CDR1 reads LNHDA; CDR2 reads SQIVND (reference sequence). Trimming shortened V by 1 base and J by 5 bases, and 8 bases separated the two germline ends. CDR3 length equals 13 residues. The CDR3 sequence: CASSIVTRYGYTF. CDR3 DNA: TGTGCCAGTAGTATAGTAACGCGGTATGGCTACACCTTC.

As concerns this clone: An end of the junction does not agree with germline; a read error may underlie this. This chain joins TRBV7-7 and TRBJ2-5; 9 bases match TRBD2. Germline values: CDR1 SSHAT, CDR2 FNYEAQ (reference sequence). CDR3 length equals 18 residues. The CDR3: CASSLRGRGSSGEETQYF. The CDR3, as DNA: TGTGCTAGCAGCTTAAGAGGGCGTGGGTCTAGCGGGGAAGAGACCCAGTACTTC. The full variable domain, with the rest looked up from reference TRBV7-7 and TRBJ2-5, is GAGVSQSPRYKVTKRGQDVTLRCDPISSHATLYWYQQALGQGPEFLTYFNYEAQPDKSGLPSDRFSAERPEGSISTLTIQRTEQRDSAMYRCASSLRGRGSSGEETQYFGPGTRLLVL.

The CDR3 protein is CASSPGGALSYGYTF. The DNA of the CDR3 is TGTGCCAGCAGCCCCGGGGGGGCCCTCTCCTATGGCTACACCTTC. The chain is built from TRBV13 and TRBJ1-2; tentatively, D is TRBD1 (6 bases). CDR3 length: 15 residues. With 5 bases removed from V and 4 bases from J, the gap between germline ends came to 17 bases. Germline V gene lookup returns CDR1 PRHDT and CDR2 FYEKMQ (reference sequence).

The chain employs TRBV10-1 and TRBJ2-3; TRBD1 aligns across 11 bases. The CDR3 totals 14 residues. Per germline, CDR1 WNHNN and CDR2 SYGVQD (reference sequence). The ends lost 6 bases at V and 6 bases at J; junction bases unmatched: 5. The CDR3 nucleotides are TGCGCCAGCAGCCGGGACAGGGGGACCGATACGCAGTATTTT. It encodes CASSRDRGTDTQYF.

This clone came up once. The chain uses TRBV30 and TRBJ1-2, with unresolved D. Trimming cost V 4 bases and J 7 bases, with 16 bases left between them. The CDR3 extends over 13 amino acids. From germline, CDR1 is GTSNPN and CDR2 SVGIG (reference sequence). The chain's CDR3 is CAWTARGLGGYTF. DNA for the CDR3: TGTGCCTGGACGGCCCGGGGATTAGGTGGCTACACCTTC. The full variable domain, completed using reference TRBV30 and TRBJ1-2, is SQTIHQWPATLVQPVGSPLSLECTVEGTSNPNLYWYRQAAGRGLQLLFYSVGIGQISSEVPQNLSASRPQDRQFILSSKKLLLSDSGFYLCAWTARGLGGYTFGSGTRLTVV.

This clone was detected only a few times. CDR3 sequence reads: CASSLGLAGASYEQYF. The DNA for the CDR3 is TGTGCCAGCAGCTTGGGGTTAGCGGGGGCCTCCTACGAGCAGTACTTC. The chain carries TRBV5-6 and TRBJ2-7; 9 nucleotides match TRBD2. Unmatched junction bases numbered 4, after V lost 0 bases and J lost 0 bases. CDR1 and CDR2 (germline): SGHDT, YYEEEE. This CDR3 is built from 16 residues.